This T cell receptor beta chain comes out of a study of a mutant IDH1 vaccine in newly diagnosed glioma. There are 13 residues in the CDR3. CDR1 LNHDA and CDR2 SQIVND come from the germline V gene (reference sequence). V lost 1 base and J 7 bases, leaving 8 bases between the germline ends. TCRdb keeps only in-frame clones here, not all; method: immunoSEQ multiplex PCR. The repertoire holds 45,000 to 70,000 clones, with about 86% as singletons. As to this clone: No antigen is known for it.

Time point defined: week 5, during vaccination. A single vaccine dose contained 300 ug of mutant IDH1 20-mer peptide, and topical imiquimod was used with it. The sequence was collected from a man aged 25 to 40 with glioma. Source: PBMCs, taken from a glioma patient whose treatment included an IDH1 peptide vaccine. The chain uses TRBV19 and TRBJ1-5; D call uncertain. CDR3 amino acids: CASSIGGRQPQHF. The CDR3 nucleotides are TGTGCCAGTAGTATAGGTGGGCGGCAGCCCCAGCATTTT.